What follows are 11 T cell receptor beta chains derived from one specimen sequenced in a study of blood T cell repertoires in COVID-19 (dated by TCRdb to about 2020). Library construction relied on the immunoSEQ multiplex PCR assay. TCRdb provides this immuneACCESS table in a form limited to in-frame rearrangements. Some clones are lacking; in checked studies, under half of them reflect an unresolved V gene, and why the rest are absent is not known. For this sample there are 200,000 to 300,000 clones; approximately 86% appear just once. The top ten clones comprise more than 4.5% of the sample. The sequencing sample was made of peripheral blood. The receptors were sampled from a woman aged 60 to 75 with COVID-19, enrolled during active disease.

The genes are TRBV7-6 and TRBJ2-5, with 13 bases aligning to TRBD2. This CDR3 has 17 amino acids. Trimming cost V 5 bases and J 1 base; bases outside gene matches: 7. Per the germline V gene, CDR1 is SGHVS and CDR2 is FNYEAQ. The CDR3 protein is CASSAGLAGASQETQYF. Written as DNA, the CDR3 is TGTGCCAGCAGCGCCGGACTAGCGGGGGCCAGCCAAGAGACCCAGTACTTC.

This rearrangement joins TRBV7-2 to TRBJ1-1; D possibly corresponds to TRBD1 (6 bases). V was trimmed by 6 bases and J by 1 base, leaving 15 bases between them. The germline V gene encodes CDR1 SGHTA and CDR2 FQGNSA. CDR3 length: 15 amino acids. The chain's CDR3 is CASSSRDITNTEAFF. CDR3 nucleotides: TGTGCCAGCAGTTCCCGGGACATAACGAACACTGAAGCTTTCTTT.

V and J are TRBV30 and TRBJ2-1; TRBD1 agrees at 8 bases. V was pared by 5 bases and J by 9 bases, with 6 bases of the junction left unmatched. The CDR3 loop spans 12 amino acids. CDR1 is GTSNPN and CDR2 is SVGIG in the germline V gene (reference sequence). The DNA for the CDR3 is TGTGCCTGGGGGACAGGCATCAGTGAGCAGTTCTTC. This sequence encodes CAWGTGISEQFF. The whole variable domain, remainder taken from reference TRBV30 and TRBJ2-1, is SQTIHQWPATLVQPVGSPLSLECTVEGTSNPNLYWYRQAAGRGLQLLFYSVGIGQISSEVPQNLSASRPQDRQFILSSKKLLLSDSGFYLCAWGTGISEQFFGPGTRLTVL.

This rearrangement joins TRBV24-1 to TRBJ2-5, with TRBD1 identical over 9 bases. V was pared by 7 bases and J by 0 bases, with 5 bases of the junction left unmatched. CDR3 size: 15 residues. Per germline, CDR1 KGHDR and CDR2 SFDVKD. The CDR3 DNA reads as TGTGCCACCAGGAGGGACAGGGAGTACCAAGAGACCCAGTACTTC. Its translation: CATRRDREYQETQYF.

This chain joins TRBV24-1 and TRBJ2-3; 10 bases map to TRBD1. Looked up from germline, CDR1 is KGHDR and CDR2 is SFDVKD. The CDR3 loop spans 18 amino acids. V was pared by 2 bases and J by 3 bases, with 10 bases of the junction left unmatched. The CDR3 protein is CATSDWDRGRQGTDTQYF. The CDR3 DNA reads TGTGCCACCAGTGATTGGGACAGGGGACGTCAAGGGACAGATACGCAGTATTTT.

The chain joins TRBV14 to TRBJ2-7, with TRBD2 matching over 12 bases. V shed 4 bases and J 3 bases; nucleotides not matched to a gene: 4. The CDR3 covers 15 residues. CDR1 is SGHDN and CDR2 is FVKESK in the germline V gene. CDR3 region: CASSLRTSGNYEQYF. The CDR3 coding sequence is TGTGCCAGCAGCCTCCGGACTAGCGGGAACTACGAGCAGTACTTC.

This chain uses TRBV13 with TRBJ1-1, with D possibly TRBD1 on 6 matching bases. This CDR3 region has 15 residues. V gave up 5 bases and J gave up 0 bases, with 13 bases separating them. Germline lookup yields CDR1 PRHDT and CDR2 FYEKMQ (reference sequence). CDR3 sequence (DNA): TGTGCCAGCAGCATAAACAGGGCGGTGAACACTGAAGCTTTCTTT. Residues: CASSINRAVNTEAFF. The full variable domain, completed using reference TRBV13 and TRBJ1-1, is AAGVIQSPRHLIKEKRETATLKCYPIPRHDTVYWYQQGPGQDPQFLISFYEKMQSDKGSIPDRFSAQQFSDYHSELNMSSLELGDSALYFCASSINRAVNTEAFFGQGTRLTVV.

The chain has TRBV20-1 and TRBJ1-5; 8 positions agree with TRBD1. Germline values: CDR1 DFQATT, CDR2 SNEGSKA (reference sequence). Trimming cost V 4 bases and J 0 bases; bases outside gene matches: 5. This CDR3 has 15 residues. The CDR3 DNA reads as TGCAGTGCTAATGACAGGGGAGCTAGCAATCAGCCCCAGCATTTT. Its translation: CSANDRGASNQPQHF.

This chain links TRBV7-9 with TRBJ1-6; D possibly corresponds to TRBD1 (6 bases). The V end lost 4 bases, the J end lost 9 bases, and 19 bases lay between the germline ends. Germline assignment: CDR1 SEHNR and CDR2 FQNEAQ (reference sequence). The CDR3 extends over 16 amino acids. The CDR3 DNA reads as TGTGCCAGCAGCTCATCCCGGACAGCGAGGGGTTCACCCCTCCACTTT. It translates to CASSSSRTARGSPLHF.

The chain combines TRBV6-5 with TRBJ2-5; 10 bases are a match to TRBD1. The junction had 4 bases not matched to a gene; V was cut back by 6 bases and J by 6 bases. CDR1 MNHEY and CDR2 SVGAGI come from the germline V gene. The CDR3 is 13 residues long. CDR3 nucleotides: TGTGCCAGCAGGACAGGGGGCACAAAGACCCAGTACTTC. Translation gives CASRTGGTKTQYF.

The J gene is TRBJ2-3, the V gene TRBV27; a weak D match, TRBD2 (7 bases). V was clipped by 5 bases and J by 1 base, with 19 bases between them. The CDR3 covers 17 residues. CDR1 and CDR2 from the germline V gene are MNHEY and SMNVEV (reference sequence). CDR3 in amino acids: CASSPLRGGGRTDTQYF. The CDR3 DNA is TGTGCCAGCAGTCCCCTTCGAGGGGGGGGCCGCACAGATACGCAGTATTTT.